A single sample is the source of the 15 T cell receptor beta chains below, sequenced in a study of cytomegalovirus exposure and HLA in healthy donors. 60 Vbeta and 13 Jbeta primers were used in PCR. Sequenced by immunoSEQ multiplex PCR; TCRdb stores in-frame clones only, minus some. The sample has approximately 100,000 clones, just over 70% seen once. The sequencing sample was made of PBMCs. All receptors come from a boy between 10 and 17 years old in good health and CMV-seronegative.

This clone was detected once. CDR3: CASSVGGGTGTEAFF. In DNA form, the CDR3 reads TGTGCCAGCAGCGTAGGAGGGGGCACCGGGACTGAAGCTTTCTTT. The chain couples TRBV9 to TRBJ1-1, with 7 bases that match TRBD1. With 0 bases clipped from V and 5 bases from J, the junction kept 7 bases outside the gene matches. In germline, CDR1 is SGDLS, CDR2 YYNGEE. CDR3 length: 15 amino acids.

The CDR3 DNA follows: TGCGCCAGCAGCATAAGACTAGCGGGGGGACCCGGGGAGCTGTTTTTT. Translating it yields CASSIRLAGGPGELFF. V gene TRBV5-1 combines with J gene TRBJ2-2, with 13 bases lining up with TRBD2. Germline CDR1 SGHRS, CDR2 YFSETQ. This CDR3 is built from 16 residues. The J segment lost 6 bases and the V segment lost 4 bases, leaving 6 bases of the junction unmatched.

This clone appeared a few times. The CDR3 region is CASSVQGAEEKLFF. The CDR3 DNA follows: TGCGCCAGCTCGGTGCAGGGGGCTGAAGAAAAACTGTTTTTT. The rearrangement links TRBV5-1 to TRBJ1-4, with 8 nucleotides matching TRBD1. Germline assignment: CDR1 SGHRS and CDR2 YFSETQ. The J segment lost 8 bases and the V segment lost 7 bases, leaving 10 bases of the junction unmatched. This CDR3 contains 14 residues. Full variable domain (remainder filled in from reference TRBV5-1 and TRBJ1-4): KAGVTQTPRYLIKTRGQQVTLSCSPISGHRSVSWYQQTPGQGLQFLFEYFSETQRNKGNFPGRFSGRQFSNSRSEMNVSTLELGDSALYLCASSVQGAEEKLFFGSGTQLSVL.

The rearrangement joins TRBV5-1 to TRBJ1-4; TRBD1 matches 7 bases. The CDR3 is made up of 16 amino acids. From germline, CDR1 is SGHRS and CDR2 YFSETQ. Trimming at V came to 3 bases and at J to 5 bases, leaving 10 bases not matched to a gene. CDR3: CASSSATTGRNEKLFF. The CDR3 coding sequence is TGCGCCAGCAGCTCCGCGACGACAGGGAGGAATGAAAAACTGTTTTTT.

CDR3 DNA sequence: TGTGCCAGCAGTTTTGCAGGGATCGTCGGCTACACCTTC. This translates into CASSFAGIVGYTF. The chain combines TRBV27 with TRBJ1-2, with D perhaps matching TRBD1 (5 bases). The CDR3 sequence is 13 residues long. CDR1 MNHEY and CDR2 SMNVEV come from the germline V gene (reference sequence). V was shortened by 3 bases and J by 8 bases, with 13 bases between the two germline ends.

The rearrangement joins TRBV10-3 to TRBJ1-1, with TRBD1 identical over 8 bases. CDR3 length: 14 amino acids. Germline V lookup: CDR1 ENHRY, CDR2 SYGVKD. V trimming: 7 bases; J trimming: 4 bases; junction bases outside the gene matches: 8. CDR3 DNA sequence: TGTGCCATCACCCTGGACAGGGAGGGCACTGAAGCTTTCTTT. Protein sequence: CAITLDREGTEAFF.

V usage is TRBV6-5 and J usage is TRBJ2-5, with 11 bases aligning to TRBD2. Losses at the gene ends were 4 bases for V and 6 bases for J; bases not matched to a gene: 10. The CDR3 extends over 16 amino acids. The germline gives CDR1 MNHEY, CDR2 SVGAGI. The CDR3 loop is CASSFLLAGGTKTQYF. The CDR3 nucleotides read TGTGCCAGCAGTTTCCTTCTAGCGGGGGGAACGAAGACCCAGTACTTC.

Only a few counts were recorded for this clone. The chain is built from TRBV4-1 and TRBJ1-2, with D possibly being TRBD1 (5 bases). The ends were cut back, 3 bases at V and 0 bases at J, with 17 bases in the middle. This CDR3 contains 17 residues. The germline CDR1 and CDR2 sequences are MGHRA and YSYEKL. CDR3 loop: CASSHIRARATNYGYTF. The CDR3 nucleotides read TGCGCCAGCAGCCATATCCGCGCCAGGGCGACTAACTATGGCTACACCTTC.

This clone showed up just a few times. CDR3 DNA: TGTGCCATCAGTGAGGCGGGGGGCGGGAACACTGAAGCTTTCTTT. It translates to CAISEAGGGNTEAFF. The chain uses TRBV10-3 and TRBJ1-1, with a possible D match to TRBD1 (6 bases). V lost 2 bases and J lost 1, with 11 bases in between. Germline CDR1 and CDR2: ENHRY and SYGVKD. There are 15 residues in the CDR3.

The J gene is TRBJ2-1, the V gene TRBV10-2; D unresolved. The germline gives CDR1 WSHSY, CDR2 SAAADI. Trimming pared 5 bases from V and 8 bases from J, leaving 16 bases between. This CDR3 is 14 amino acids long. The CDR3 loop reads CASSRGLRADEQFF. CDR3 DNA sequence: TGCGCCAGCAGTAGAGGCCTTCGTGCGGATGAGCAGTTCTTC.

CDR3 nucleotide sequence: TGTGCCAGCAGCGTAGCTTGGGGGACACACTATCAGCCCCAGCATTTT. The encoded protein is CASSVAWGTHYQPQHF. This chain uses TRBV9 with TRBJ1-5; TRBD1 might be the D (6 bases). The CDR3 sequence is 16 residues long. The germline gives CDR1 SGDLS, CDR2 YYNGEE. The germline V and J ends were trimmed by 0 bases and 5 bases, with 15 bases remaining between them.

The chain couples TRBV19 to TRBJ1-3; 11 nucleotides agree with TRBD1. In germline, CDR1 is LNHDA, CDR2 SQIVND (reference sequence). This CDR3 comprises 15 residues. J was trimmed by 8 bases and V by 6 bases; bases with no gene match: 9. CDR3 nucleotides: TGTGCCAGTAGAAAAACCGGGACAGGGGGATACACCATATATTTT. Translating it yields CASRKTGTGGYTIYF.

The CDR3 DNA follows: TGTGCCACCCCGAGGGAGATGAACACTGAAGCTTTCTTT. Encoded protein: CATPREMNTEAFF. J is TRBJ1-1 and V is TRBV2; D is unresolved. Trimming pared 10 bases from V and 0 bases from J, leaving 12 bases between. This CDR3 region has 13 residues. CDR1 is SNHLY and CDR2 is FYNNEI in the germline V gene.

Only a few counts were recorded for this clone. The junction differs from germline at one of its ends, possibly a read error. The chain carries TRBV7-9 and TRBJ1-3; D remains unclear. Germline CDR1 is SEHNR and CDR2 is FQNEAQ (reference sequence). CDR3 length equals 11 residues. The CDR3 region has the DNA TGTGCCAGCAGCCAAGAGACAAGGTTGGGTTTT. It encodes CASSQETRLGF.

V and J are TRBV30 and TRBJ1-6; TRBD1 might be the D (5 bases). With 7 bases removed from V and 0 bases from J, the gap between germline ends came to 19 bases. This CDR3 has 17 residues. Per the germline V gene, CDR1 is GTSNPN and CDR2 is SVGIG (reference sequence). In DNA form, the CDR3 reads TGTGCCTCGATCCTGCTCCAGGGTAGCTCCTATAATTCACCCCTCCACTTT. It is translated as CASILLQGSSYNSPLHF.